This paragraph reports one TCR beta chain. Its antigen is not identified. These data belong to a study of identifying expanded T cells in peripheral blood. The study, taken as a whole, reports: Differentially abundant clones: around 1.2 between replicates, 16.4 at around 15 days, roughly 18 at four. Clone count variance between roughly two-week samples rose with total template count.

Clones were read by immunoSEQ multiplex PCR, and TCRdb kept only the in-frame ones, dropping some. The table includes some 75,000 clones, 75% to 90% detected once. The V gene lost 6 bases and the J gene lost 2 bases, with 14 bases spanning the gap. The CDR3 covers 14 residues. Germline V lookup: CDR1 WSHSY, CDR2 SAAADI. During the collection period, no donor immune events like infections were recorded. Sequenced: blood. This TCR derives from a person aged 18-70 years in good health. The genes are TRBV10-2 and TRBJ2-7; the D call may be TRBD1 or TRBD2 (5 bases each). Here the CDR3 DNA reads TGCGCCAGCAGGGAAGCGTTGGGGGCCTACGAGCAGTACTTC. Translating gives CASREALGAYEQYF.